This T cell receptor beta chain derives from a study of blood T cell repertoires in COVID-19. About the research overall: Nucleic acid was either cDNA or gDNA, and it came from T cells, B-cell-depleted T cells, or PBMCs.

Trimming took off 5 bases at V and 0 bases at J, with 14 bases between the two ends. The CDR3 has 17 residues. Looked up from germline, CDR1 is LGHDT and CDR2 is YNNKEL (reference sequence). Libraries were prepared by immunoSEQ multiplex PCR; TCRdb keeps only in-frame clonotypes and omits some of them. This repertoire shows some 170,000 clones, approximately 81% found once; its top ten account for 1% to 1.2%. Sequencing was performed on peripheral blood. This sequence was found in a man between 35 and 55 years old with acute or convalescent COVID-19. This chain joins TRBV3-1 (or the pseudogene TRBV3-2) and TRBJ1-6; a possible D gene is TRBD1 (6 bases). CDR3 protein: CASSKQGRSSYNSPLHF. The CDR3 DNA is TGTGCCAGCAGCAAACAGGGCAGGAGCTCCTATAATTCACCCCTCCACTTT.